Detailed here is one T cell receptor beta chain. Its antigen target is currently unknown. No base quality values were provided; no much bigger clone lies one nucleotide off. The data originate from a study of blood T cell repertoires in COVID-19 (dated by TCRdb to between 2020 and 2021). At the level of the whole study: The collaborator samples originated in the United States, Italy and Spain and spanned the acute and convalescent phases of COVID-19. The material from the prospective study consisted of cDNA or gDNA derived from T cells, B-cell-depleted T cells, or PBMCs. The dataset comprised deeply sampled blood TCRbeta repertoires from subjects exposed to, actively infected with, or recovered from COVID-19. The repertoires were made available in a free public database intended to serve as a resource for research on the immune response to SARS-CoV-2. Samples came from the ongoing ImmuneRACE study (first 160 participants) plus 1,254 subjects from 6 global collaborators. Sample metadata almost always included a de-identified subject ID, COVID-19 status, age in years and sex. Where HLA class I and class II types were available, the types were taken from metadata supplied by the sample provider, not from assay-based typing.

Samples from volunteer blood donors who had recovered from COVID-19 were contributed by a second Seattle source. Collaborating institutions collected whole blood in K2EDTA tubes following their own protocols. For TCRbeta analysis, collaborators shipped samples as frozen whole blood, isolated PBMCs, or DNA extracted from either of those sample types. The CDR3 starts with the cysteine, ends with the phenylalanine, and has 16 residues. Just CDR3 DNA is preserved here, 48 bases in frame from base 1. The V end loses 1 base and the J end loses 8 bases, and a stretch of 21 bases separates them. CDR1 is given as GTSNPN and CDR2 as SVGIG, both from the germline V gene (reference sequence). Summary of the overall study and its limitations: How much clinical and demographic metadata was included differed by source and by participant, and the metadata was provided uncurated.

TCRbeta CDR3 regions were amplified from genomic DNA by means of the immunoSEQ Assay, a bias-controlled multiplex PCR. The study's own analysis went as follows. Within the assay, amplification of reference gene primers was used to estimate how many nucleated cells each sample contained. Sequence reads were collapsed and filtered to measure the absolute abundance of every unique TCRbeta CDR3 rearrangement. For each sample, productive Simpson clonality was calculated as the square root of Simpson's diversity index over productive rearrangements. In its TCRdb copy, this immuneACCESS table keeps in-frame sequences only and misses some clones. Where compared with another copy, unresolved V genes explain less than half of these, and the others have no known cause. V and J calls and clone size are those listed in that table; D and trimming were worked out from the DNA. The sample includes under 300,000 clones, with 86% observed a single time. The top ten hold over 2% of the sample.

Material for sequencing was peripheral blood. This receptor chain uses TRBV30 and TRBJ1-3; tentative D gene TRBD1, with 5 bases matching. This clonotype was sampled from a man aged 25-45 years who had recovered from COVID-19. The CDR3 protein is CAWSGGVTVVWDTIYF. The nucleotide sequence is TGTGCCTGGAGTGGGGGCGTGACAGTCGTTTGGGACACCATATATTTT.